This T cell receptor beta chain was sequenced for a study of response to subunit inactivated influenza vaccine. There are 16 residues in the CDR3. With 3 bases clipped from V and 1 base from J, the junction kept 9 bases outside the gene matches. Germline assignment: CDR1 SGHKS and CDR2 YYEKEE (reference sequence). TCRdb recomputed calls from the RT-PCR reads with MiXCR, one row per CDR3 protein. Altogether 650,000 to 800,000 distinct CDR3 sequences are present, approximately 13% being singletons, with the ten largest covering around 6.5%. The chain couples TRBV5-5 to TRBJ2-7; the match to TRBD1 covers 8 bases. This sequence was found in a man aged 50-59 years who received an inactivated influenza vaccine. The sequenced sample was PBMCs from blood, obtained 14 to 15 days before vaccination. CDR3 bases: TGTGCCAGCAGCTACCTCTGGACAGGGAGTTCCTACGAGCAGTACTTC. Protein sequence: CASSYLWTGSSYEQYF.